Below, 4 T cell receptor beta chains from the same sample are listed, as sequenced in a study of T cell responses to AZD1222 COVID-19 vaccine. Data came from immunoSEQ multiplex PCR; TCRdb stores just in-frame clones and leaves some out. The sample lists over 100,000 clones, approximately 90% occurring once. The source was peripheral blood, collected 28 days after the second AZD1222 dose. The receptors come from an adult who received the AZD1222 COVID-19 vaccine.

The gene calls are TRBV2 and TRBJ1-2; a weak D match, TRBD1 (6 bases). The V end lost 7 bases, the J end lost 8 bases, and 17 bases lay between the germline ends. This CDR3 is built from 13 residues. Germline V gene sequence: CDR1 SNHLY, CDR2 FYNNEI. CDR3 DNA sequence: TGTGCCAGCAAGTTGGGGGCGTCGGTCGGCTACACCTTC. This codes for CASKLGASVGYTF.

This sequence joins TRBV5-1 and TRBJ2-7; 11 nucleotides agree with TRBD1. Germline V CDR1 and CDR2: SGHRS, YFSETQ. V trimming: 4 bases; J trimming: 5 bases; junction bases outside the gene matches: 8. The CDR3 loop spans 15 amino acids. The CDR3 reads CASSQTGTGGDEQYF. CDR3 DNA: TGCGCCAGCAGCCAAACCGGGACAGGGGGGGACGAGCAGTACTTC.

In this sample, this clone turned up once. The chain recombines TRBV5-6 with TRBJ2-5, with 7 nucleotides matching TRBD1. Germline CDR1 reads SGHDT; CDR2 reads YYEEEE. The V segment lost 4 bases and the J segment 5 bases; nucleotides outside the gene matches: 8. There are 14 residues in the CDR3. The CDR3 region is CASSQQGFWETQYF. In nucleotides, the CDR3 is TGTGCCAGCAGCCAACAGGGGTTTTGGGAGACCCAGTACTTC. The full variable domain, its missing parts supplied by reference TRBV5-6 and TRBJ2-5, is DAGVTQSPTHLIKTRGQQVTLRCSPKSGHDTVSWYQQALGQGPQFIFQYYEEEERQRGNFPDRFSGHQFPNYSSELNVNALLLGDSALYLCASSQQGFWETQYFGPGTRLLVL.

For the CDR3, the DNA is TGTGCCAGCAGGGGAATAGCCGAGGGGGATGAGCAGTTCTTC. Residues: CASRGIAEGDEQFF. V usage is TRBV19 and J usage is TRBJ2-1, with D tentatively TRBD1 (6 bases). V lost 9 bases and J 8 bases, leaving 20 bases between the germline ends. The CDR3 runs 14 residues. CDR1 is LNHDA, CDR2 SQIVND, per germline (reference sequence).